This TCR beta chain was sequenced for a study of blood T cell repertoires in COVID-19. Whole-study context: Sites across the United States, Italy and Spain contributed samples from acute and convalescent COVID-19. The cDNA or gDNA used as material had been derived from T cells, B-cell-depleted T cells, or PBMCs.

In the study's own analysis: Quantification of nucleated cells was approximated via reference gene primer amplification. The protocol was immunoSEQ multiplex PCR, while the TCRdb copy is restricted to in-frame clones and leaves out a portion. For V, J and clone size, that table is used; D and trimming come from the DNA. The sample carries over 120,000 clones, around 82% recorded once. Germline CDR1 and CDR2: MDHEN and SYDVKM. The CDR3 runs to 15 residues. The V end was cut by 2 bases, the J end by 0 bases, with 8 bases between. The chain has TRBV28 and TRBJ2-1, with D hard to call. The source material was peripheral blood. This clonotype was sampled from a woman aged 55-70 years with acute or convalescent COVID-19. The CDR3 protein is CASSLDYGSYNEQFF. The CDR3 bases are TGTGCCAGCAGTTTAGATTACGGCTCCTACAATGAGCAGTTCTTC.